The clone carrying this T cell receptor beta chain showed up just a few times. Its antigen remains unknown. CDR3 length: 12 amino acids. Trimming cost V 3 bases and J 4 bases, with 5 bases left between them. Germline assignment: CDR1 MGHRA and CDR2 YSYEKL. TCRdb analysed the 5' RACE reads with MiXCR anew, one entry per CDR3 protein. The sample consists of approximately 300,000 distinct CDR3 sequences, around 15% of them appearing once. This specimen comes from a study of T-cell memory formation after mild COVID-19. Overall study findings and caveats: The authors did not confirm SARS-CoV-2 specificity of second-wave clones peaking day 37. Mostly located in CM and EM were contracting CD4+ clones, with contracting CD8+ clones located in EMRA.

This chain uses TRBV4-1 with TRBJ2-3; D gene uncertain. Sequencing was done on a sample of PBMCs or a T cell subset sorted from them (not recorded which). The sequence was obtained from a man aged 18-30 years who had mild COVID-19 (a few samples of this study predate the infection). Cell type and time point are not known. CDR3 nucleotides: TGCGCCAGCAGCCAGCCGGCAGATACGCAGTATTTT. As protein: CASSQPADTQYF.